The entry below gives a single TCR beta chain sequence along with its context. No antigen is known for it. Within one base of it there is no much larger clone, and no base qualities were kept. The data originate from a study of blood T cell repertoires in COVID-19 (dated by TCRdb to about 2020). Regarding the research as a whole: Samples covering the acute and convalescent phases of COVID-19 were provided by collaborators in the United States, Italy and Spain. The prospective study material was composed of cDNA or gDNA derived from T cells, B-cell-depleted T cells, or PBMCs. The dataset comprised deeply sampled blood TCRbeta repertoires from subjects exposed to, actively infected with, or recovered from COVID-19. The repertoires were released in a freely available public database intended as a resource for research on the immune response to SARS-CoV-2. Samples came from the ongoing ImmuneRACE study (first 160 participants) plus 1,254 subjects from 6 global collaborators. Nearly every sample came with metadata listing a de-identified subject ID, COVID-19 status, age in years and sex. HLA class I and class II types, where available, came from metadata supplied by the sample provider rather than from assay-based typing. The study at large found these results: Clinical and demographic metadata were provided uncurated, with the amount varying by source and participant.

The immunoSEQ Assay, a bias-controlled multiplex PCR, was used to amplify TCRbeta CDR3 regions from genomic DNA. As for the authors' bioinformatics: Nucleated cell counts per sample were estimated from amplification of reference gene primers within the assay. Sequence reads were collapsed and filtered to measure the absolute abundance of every unique TCRbeta CDR3 rearrangement. For each sample, productive Simpson clonality was calculated as the square root of Simpson's diversity index across productive rearrangements. Held by TCRdb, this immuneACCESS table contains in-frame sequences only and omits some clones. Under half of the omission traces to an unresolved V gene where checked; the cause of the rest is unknown. V, J and clone size derive from that table, while D and trimming were established from the DNA sequence. Counted in this sample were about 490,000 clones; 70% to 90% of them appeared once. About 3.2% of the sample is held by the ten biggest clonotypes.

From cysteine to phenylalanine, the CDR3 is 18 amino acids long. The CDR3 DNA has 54 bases and is translated from base 1. The germline V gene sets CDR1 to MNHEY and CDR2 to SVGEGT. After removal of 2 bases from V and 1 base from J, the junction retains 8 bases not matched to a gene. Whole blood was collected in K2EDTA tubes by collaborating institutions according to the institutions' own protocols. For TCRbeta analysis, collaborators shipped samples as frozen whole blood, isolated PBMCs, or DNA extracted from either of those sample types. Recombination linked TRBV6-2 or TRBV6-3 to TRBJ2-4; 10 central bases correspond to TRBD2. The sequenced material came from peripheral blood. The receptor was isolated from a human donor in a cohort sampled during active COVID-19. The CDR3 protein sequence reads: CASSYTQAGGGAKNIQYF. The sequenced DNA: TGTGCCAGCAGTTACACCCAAGCGGGAGGGGGGGCCAAAAACATTCAGTACTTC.